The TCR beta chain described here comes from a study of CD8 T cells in Susac syndrome. Study as a whole: Active disease was present in roughly six of the sequenced Susac syndrome patients, whereas about 8 of them were in remission.

V shed 3 bases and J 6 bases; nucleotides not matched to a gene: 8. The length of the CDR3 is 14 residues. The germline CDR1 and CDR2 sequences are SQVTM and ANQGSEA. RNA amounts of roughly 0.5 to 1 ug underwent reverse transcription with random hexamers. It was immunoSEQ multiplex PCR that amplified TCR beta CDR3 across 54 Vbeta and 13 Jbeta. TCRdb called the immunoSEQ multiplex PCR reads again in MiXCR, with one record for every CDR3 protein. This repertoire shows some 58,000 distinct CDR3 sequences, around 95% found once; its top ten account for less than 0.8%. J is TRBJ2-1 and V is TRBV29-1; 7 bases are shared with TRBD2. This TCR came from a human donor with Susac syndrome. Sequences were obtained from CD8+ T cells from PBMCs. Written as DNA, the CDR3 is TGCAGCGTTGAGGGAGGGGCGAGGGCCAATGAGCAGTTCTTC. It is translated as CSVEGGARANEQFF.